The next 26 T cell receptor beta chains were all read from a single sample in a study of shared clonotypes between healthy human individuals. Data came from immunoSEQ multiplex PCR; TCRdb stores just in-frame clones and leaves some out. The data contain 600,000 to 750,000 clones, less than 80% of them singletons. The sample consisted of memory CD4+ T cells sorted from blood. Subset: CD45RA-negative fraction. The receptors come from a woman in her 30s in good health.

The chain uses TRBV11-1 and TRBJ2-7; tentatively, D is TRBD2 (6 bases). V was trimmed by 6 bases and J by 2 bases, leaving 20 bases between them. This CDR3 is 16 amino acids long. Germline V gene sequence: CDR1 SGHAT, CDR2 FQDESV (reference sequence). The CDR3 is CASSRPPGLPTYEQYF. The CDR3 DNA reads as TGTGCCAGCAGTAGACCTCCGGGACTGCCAACCTACGAGCAGTACTTC.

The rearrangement uses TRBV5-1 and TRBJ2-1; D is unclear. Germline V gives CDR1 SGHRS, CDR2 YFSETQ. The CDR3 has 13 residues. Trimming stripped 0 bases from V and 13 bases from J, with 14 bases between. CDR3 region: CASSLGLAGTQFF. As DNA, the CDR3 is TGCGCCAGCAGCTTGGGACTCGCAGGAACCCAGTTCTTC.

As regards this clone: The sample has other DNA sequences that encode this CDR3 too. This chain links TRBV28 with TRBJ2-1, with a tentative D call TRBD2 (5 bases). CDR3 length: 12 amino acids. Germline CDR1 reads MDHEN; CDR2 reads SYDVKM. V was shortened by 2 bases and J by 7 bases, with 6 bases between the two germline ends. The CDR3 coding sequence is TGTGCCAGCAGTTTACGGGGTAATGAGCAGTTCTTC. Translation gives CASSLRGNEQFF.

Here the CDR3 DNA reads TGTGCCACCCCGACTAGCGGGAGAAACGACGAGCAGTACTTC. Translation gives CATPTSGRNDEQYF. This chain uses TRBV6-1 with TRBJ2-7; TRBD2 aligns across 12 bases. V was pared by 10 bases and J by 5 bases, with 9 bases of the junction left unmatched. From germline, CDR1 is MNHNS and CDR2 SASEGT. The CDR3 covers 14 residues.

The genes are TRBV2 and TRBJ2-5, with D uncertain. Germline V gives CDR1 SNHLY, CDR2 FYNNEI. This CDR3 is built from 12 residues. Trimming cost V 5 bases and J 5 bases, with 9 bases left between them. CDR3 sequence reads: CASSIMGETQYF. The DNA of the CDR3 is TGTGCCAGCAGTATTATGGGGGAGACCCAGTACTTC.

The chain carries TRBV18 and TRBJ2-3, with 8 positions matching TRBD1. The CDR3 has 14 amino acids. Germline V gives CDR1 KGHSH, CDR2 LQKENI. The junction had 6 bases not matched to a gene; V was cut back by 4 bases and J by 6 bases. The CDR3 bases are TGTGCCAGCTCACGACAGGGGCGGGCTGATACGCAGTATTTT. It codes for CASSRQGRADTQYF.

At least ten counts were recorded for this clone. V is TRBV6-5 and J is TRBJ2-5; D possibly corresponds to TRBD1 (5 bases). V lost 10 bases, J lost 5 bases, and 23 bases lay in between. This CDR3 has 15 residues. Germline CDR1 and CDR2: MNHEY and SVGAGI. In DNA, the CDR3 is TGTGCCATCGCCAGAACTGGGGCCTACGCGGAGACCCAGTACTTC. Translation: CAIARTGAYAETQYF.

The rearrangement joins TRBV27 to TRBJ2-2; 8 bases line up with TRBD1. Germline V lookup: CDR1 MNHEY, CDR2 SMNVEV (reference sequence). The CDR3 is made up of 16 amino acids. With V trimmed by 6 bases and J by 5 bases, 11 bases remained unmatched. The CDR3 DNA is TGTGCCAGCAGACTCCGGGGGACAGGCGAAACCGGGGAGCTGTTTTTT. This gives the protein CASRLRGTGETGELFF.

The rearrangement joins TRBV5-1 to TRBJ2-5, with TRBD2 as a possible D gene (5 bases). The V and J ends lost 2 bases and 4 bases respectively, with 6 bases between them. Germline CDR1 is SGHRS and CDR2 is YFSETQ. The CDR3 covers 12 residues. The CDR3 region is CASSFSVETQYF. The CDR3 DNA sequence: TGCGCCAGCAGCTTTAGCGTAGAGACCCAGTACTTC.

A few counts support this clone. V is TRBV4-2 and J is TRBJ2-1, with 11 nucleotides matching TRBD2. CDR3 size: 18 residues. The V segment lost 5 bases and the J segment 2 bases; nucleotides outside the gene matches: 11. Per the germline V gene, CDR1 is LGHNA and CDR2 is YNFKEQ. CDR3 sequence reads: CASSLDGSGLAAYNEQFF. CDR3 nucleotides: TGTGCCAGCAGCTTGGATGGCTCGGGACTAGCGGCCTACAATGAGCAGTTCTTC.

This clone was recorded a few times. This rearrangement joins TRBV28 to TRBJ1-1; D ambiguous. The CDR3 is 14 residues long. V was shortened by 3 bases and J by 4 bases, with 12 bases between the two germline ends. In germline, CDR1 is MDHEN, CDR2 SYDVKM. The CDR3 DNA reads as TGTGCCAGCAGTTTGGAGGCGCGAAGCACTGAAGCTTTCTTT. Translation: CASSLEARSTEAFF.

J is TRBJ2-1 and V is TRBV28; 8 nucleotides line up with TRBD2. V dropped 5 bases and J dropped 4; count of bases not matched to a gene: 10. This CDR3 is built from 16 residues. Germline values: CDR1 MDHEN, CDR2 SYDVKM. This CDR3 reads CASSVAGMQPYNEQFF. CDR3 DNA sequence: TGTGCCAGCAGTGTAGCGGGAATGCAGCCATACAATGAGCAGTTCTTC.

The J gene is TRBJ2-3, the V gene TRBV5-1; 7 nucleotides match TRBD2. This CDR3 has 17 amino acids. Germline trimming cut 2 bases from V and 2 bases from J; bases unmatched to any gene: 11. Per germline, CDR1 SGHRS and CDR2 YFSETQ. The CDR3 nucleotides read TGCGCCAGCAGCTTTCTCTTGGTAGCGGGCCACACAGATACGCAGTATTTT. Amino acid sequence: CASSFLLVAGHTDTQYF.

V gene TRBV5-1 combines with J gene TRBJ2-1; 9 nucleotides align to TRBD2. The CDR3 covers 14 residues. Per the germline V gene, CDR1 is SGHRS and CDR2 is YFSETQ. Trimming at V came to 5 bases and at J to 4 bases, leaving 4 bases not matched to a gene. The CDR3 sequence is CASRREGEYNEQFF. CDR3 DNA: TGCGCCAGCAGGCGGGAGGGGGAATACAATGAGCAGTTCTTC. Based on the CDR3 plus reference TRBV5-1 and TRBJ2-1, the full variable domain is KAGVTQTPRYLIKTRGQQVTLSCSPISGHRSVSWYQQTPGQGLQFLFEYFSETQRNKGNFPGRFSGRQFSNSRSEMNVSTLELGDSALYLCASRREGEYNEQFFGPGTRLTVL.

On this clone: Additional DNA sequences in this sample encode the identical CDR3. V is TRBV5-1 and J is TRBJ2-3; 7 positions match TRBD2. V shed 0 bases and J 2 bases; nucleotides not matched to a gene: 3. The CDR3 runs 15 residues. Germline V gene sequence: CDR1 SGHRS, CDR2 YFSETQ. CDR3 nucleotides: TGCGCCAGCAGCTTGGGCCGGGGGGTCACAGATACGCAGTATTTT. This codes for CASSLGRGVTDTQYF.

The chain carries TRBV7-8 and TRBJ2-7; 8 bases line up with TRBD1. This CDR3 has 15 residues. CDR1 SGHVS and CDR2 FQNEAQ come from the germline V gene. Unmatched junction bases numbered 3, after V lost 1 base and J lost 1 base. The CDR3 bases are TGTGCCAGCAGCTTAGGACAGGGGTCTTCCTACGAGCAGTACTTC. Residues: CASSLGQGSSYEQYF.

This clone was seen only once. The chain links TRBV7-9 to TRBJ1-1; D might be TRBD1 (5 bases). V lost 1 base and J lost 5, with 11 bases in between. The CDR3 loop spans 14 amino acids. Germline CDR1 SEHNR, CDR2 FQNEAQ (reference sequence). In DNA form, the CDR3 reads TGTGCCAGCAGCTTAGAGACCCCAGGGACTGAAGCTTTCTTT. Amino acids: CASSLETPGTEAFF.

The genes are TRBV19 and TRBJ2-5; 8 bases fit TRBD2. CDR3 length: 17 amino acids. Losses at the gene ends were 5 bases for V and 2 bases for J; bases not matched to a gene: 13. Germline V CDR1 and CDR2: LNHDA, SQIVND (reference sequence). CDR3 in DNA: TGTGCCAGTAGTCCCTTTATGACTAGCGTTCGACAAGAGACCCAGTACTTC. It yields the protein CASSPFMTSVRQETQYF. The variable domain in full, with the rest retrieved from reference TRBV19 and TRBJ2-5, is DGGITQSPKYLFRKEGQNVTLSCEQNLNHDAMYWYRQDPGQGLRLIYYSQIVNDFQKGDIAEGYSVSREKKESFPLTVTSAQKNPTAFYLCASSPFMTSVRQETQYFGPGTRLLVL.

The chain is built from TRBV28 and TRBJ2-4; D possibly corresponds to TRBD2 (7 bases). The CDR3 is made up of 15 amino acids. The ends were cut back, 2 bases at V and 6 bases at J, with 14 bases in the middle. Germline V lookup: CDR1 MDHEN, CDR2 SYDVKM. This CDR3 reads CASSLAGVRGNIQYF. The CDR3 DNA sequence: TGTGCCAGCAGTTTAGCGGGAGTCAGGGGAAACATTCAGTACTTC.

V usage is TRBV10-3 and J usage is TRBJ2-3; no clear D. The CDR3 sequence is 13 residues long. CDR1 is ENHRY, CDR2 SYGVKD, per germline. V lost 4 bases and J lost 1, with 6 bases in between. The CDR3 coding sequence is TGTGCCATCAGTGGGGCCGGCACAGATACGCAGTATTTT. Residues: CAISGAGTDTQYF.

In DNA form, the CDR3 reads TGTGCCAGCAGCGTACCTCAGGGGGGGGTCAATCAGCCCCAGCATTTT. Its translation is CASSVPQGGVNQPQHF. This chain links TRBV28 with TRBJ1-5; TRBD1 matches at 7 bases. V lost 6 bases, J lost 3 bases, and 11 bases stayed unmatched. The CDR3 has 16 residues. Germline V gene sequence: CDR1 MDHEN, CDR2 SYDVKM.

This clone was picked up a small number of times. A read error may be the cause here, since a much bigger clone is one base away. This chain uses TRBV6-1 with TRBJ2-7, with 8 bases matching TRBD1. Trimming took 6 bases from V and 0 from J; bases not matched to a gene: 4. Germline V gives CDR1 MNHNS, CDR2 SASEGT. The CDR3 spans 14 residues. The CDR3 region is CASRVQGDSYEQYF. The CDR3 DNA is TGTGCCAGCAGGGTACAGGGGGACTCCTACGAGCAGTACTTC.

This clone has a single count. The chain has TRBV6-5 and TRBJ2-5; D remains ambiguous. There are 15 residues in the CDR3. The V and J ends lost 0 bases and 1 base respectively, with 9 bases between them. In germline, CDR1 is MNHEY, CDR2 SVGAGI. CDR3 DNA sequence: TGTGCCAGCAGTTACTCGACACAGCCCCAAGAGACCCAGTACTTC. It codes for CASSYSTQPQETQYF.

This chain links TRBV7-2 with TRBJ1-1; maybe TRBD1 (5 bases). This CDR3 has 15 amino acids. Deletions cut 5 bases from V and 9 bases from J, with 22 bases between. Per the germline V gene, CDR1 is SGHTA and CDR2 is FQGNSA. The CDR3 protein is CASSDGPGRVGKAFF. CDR3 DNA: TGTGCCAGCAGCGACGGCCCCGGCAGGGTGGGGAAAGCTTTCTTT.

A remark on this clone: The identical CDR3 is also encoded by other nucleotide sequences in the sample. This rearrangement joins TRBV29-1 to TRBJ1-1; 7 bases align to TRBD1. The germline CDR1 and CDR2 sequences are SQVTM and ANQGSEA. Trimming took 5 bases from V and 2 from J; bases not matched to a gene: 2. This CDR3 spans 12 amino acids. The CDR3: CSVRQGNTEAFF. The DNA for the CDR3 is TGCAGCGTTCGACAGGGTAACACTGAAGCTTTCTTT.

The rearrangement links TRBV7-6 to TRBJ1-5; D remains unclear. This CDR3 is 14 amino acids long. The germline V gene has CDR1 SGHVS and CDR2 FNYEAQ. V gave up 1 base and J gave up 3 bases, with 7 bases separating them. The CDR3 DNA follows: TGTGCCAGCAGCTTAGAACCAAACAATCAGCCCCAGCATTTT. Its protein is CASSLEPNNQPQHF.